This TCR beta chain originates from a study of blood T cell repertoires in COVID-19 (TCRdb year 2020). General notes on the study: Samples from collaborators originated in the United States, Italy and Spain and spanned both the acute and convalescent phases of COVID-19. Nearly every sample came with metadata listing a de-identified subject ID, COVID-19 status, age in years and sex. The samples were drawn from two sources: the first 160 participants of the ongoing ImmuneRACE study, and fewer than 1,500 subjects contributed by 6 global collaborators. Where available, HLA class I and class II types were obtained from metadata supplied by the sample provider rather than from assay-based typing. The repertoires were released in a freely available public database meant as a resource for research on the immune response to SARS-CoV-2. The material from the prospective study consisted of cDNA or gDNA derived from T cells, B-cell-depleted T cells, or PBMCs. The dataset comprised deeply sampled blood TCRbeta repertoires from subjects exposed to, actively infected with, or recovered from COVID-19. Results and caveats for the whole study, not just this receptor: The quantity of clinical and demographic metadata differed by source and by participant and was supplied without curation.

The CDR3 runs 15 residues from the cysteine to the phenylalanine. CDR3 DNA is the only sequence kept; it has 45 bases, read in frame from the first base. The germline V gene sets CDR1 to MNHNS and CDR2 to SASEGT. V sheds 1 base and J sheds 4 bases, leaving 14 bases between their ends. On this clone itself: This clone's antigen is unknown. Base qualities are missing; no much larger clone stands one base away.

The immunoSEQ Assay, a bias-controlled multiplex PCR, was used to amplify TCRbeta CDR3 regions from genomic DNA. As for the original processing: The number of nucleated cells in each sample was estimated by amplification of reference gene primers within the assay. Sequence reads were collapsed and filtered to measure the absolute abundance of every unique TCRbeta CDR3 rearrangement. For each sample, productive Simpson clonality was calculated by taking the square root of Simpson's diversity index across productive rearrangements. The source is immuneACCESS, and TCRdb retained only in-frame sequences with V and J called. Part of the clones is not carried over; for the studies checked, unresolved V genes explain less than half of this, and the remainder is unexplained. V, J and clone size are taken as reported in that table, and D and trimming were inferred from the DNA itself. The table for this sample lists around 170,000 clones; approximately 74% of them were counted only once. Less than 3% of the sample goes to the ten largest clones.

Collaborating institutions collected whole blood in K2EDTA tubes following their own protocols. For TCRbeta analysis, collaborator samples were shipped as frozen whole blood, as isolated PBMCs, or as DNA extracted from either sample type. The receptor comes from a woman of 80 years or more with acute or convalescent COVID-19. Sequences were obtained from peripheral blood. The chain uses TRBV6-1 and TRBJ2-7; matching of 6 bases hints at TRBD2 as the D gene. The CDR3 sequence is CASSEGTNLGYEQYF. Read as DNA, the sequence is TGTGCCAGCAGTGAAGGGACTAATCTTGGTTACGAGCAGTACTTC.